The 27 T cell receptor beta chains reported below all come from one sample, sequenced in a study of shared clonotypes between healthy human individuals. Profiling relied on immunoSEQ multiplex PCR, and the TCRdb table lists in-frame clones only, not all of them. The sample records about 1.4 million clones, 96% being singletons. Sequenced: naive CD4+ T cells sorted from blood. Specified subset: CD45RA+ positively selected. These receptors were collected from a man in his thirties or forties in good health.

In regard to this clone: A read error may produce the germline difference seen at one junction end. Distinct nucleotide sequences in the sample also encode this CDR3. The chain couples TRBV18 to TRBJ2-2; no reliable D call. This CDR3 contains 12 residues. Germline CDR1 and CDR2: KGHSH and LQKENI. The CDR3 nucleotides are TGTGCCAGTTCACCATTAGCCGGGGAGCTGTTTTTT. Its translation is CASSPLAGELFF.

This clone has only one observation. The genes are TRBV28 and TRBJ2-1, with 7 nucleotides matching TRBD1. V lost 7 bases and J lost 0; bases outside the gene matches: 9. This CDR3 is 16 amino acids long. From germline, CDR1 is MDHEN and CDR2 SYDVKM. The CDR3 DNA is TGTGCCAGCACCGAGAGGACAGGTAGCTCCTACAATGAGCAGTTCTTC. This gives the protein CASTERTGSSYNEQFF.

The sample holds one count of this clone. The chain recombines TRBV6-1 with TRBJ1-4, with unresolved D. Germline values: CDR1 MNHNS, CDR2 SASEGT. The CDR3 is 15 residues long. V lost 5 bases and J lost 5, with 15 bases in between. This CDR3 reads CASSNLGSGNEKLFF. The CDR3, as DNA: TGTGCCAGCAGTAATCTAGGGTCCGGGAATGAAAAACTGTTTTTT.

The rearrangement uses TRBV19 and TRBJ2-3; TRBD2 might be the D (5 bases). V was trimmed by 10 bases and J by 3 bases, leaving 14 bases between them. The CDR3 contains 13 residues. Germline loops: CDR1 LNHDA, CDR2 SQIVND (reference sequence). The CDR3 nucleotides are TGTGCCACCCTCGGGGAATATACAGATACGCAGTATTTT. Its protein is CATLGEYTDTQYF.

The J gene is TRBJ2-6, the V gene TRBV7-2; no definite D call. The V gene's germline CDR1 is SGHTA and CDR2 FQGNSA. Between the trimmed V and J ends, which lost 2 bases and 2 bases, there was a span of 7 bases. The CDR3 has 15 residues. For the CDR3, the DNA is TGTGCCAGCAGCTTATTCGGACCTGGGGCCAACGTCCTGACTTTC. This sequence encodes CASSLFGPGANVLTF.

The J gene is TRBJ2-3, the V gene TRBV5-5, with TRBD2 identical over 10 bases. J gave up 2 bases and V 4 bases, and 7 bases lay outside the gene matches. From germline, CDR1 is SGHKS and CDR2 YYEKEE (reference sequence). CDR3 size: 16 residues. This CDR3 is CASSRPGLAVTDTQYF. The CDR3 DNA is TGTGCCAGCAGCCGTCCCGGACTAGCGGTCACAGATACGCAGTATTTT. Based on the CDR3 plus reference TRBV5-5 and TRBJ2-3, the full variable domain is DAGVTQSPTHLIKTRGQQVTLRCSPISGHKSVSWYQQVLGQGPQFIFQYYEKEERGRGNFPDRFSARQFPNYSSELNVNALLLGDSALYLCASSRPGLAVTDTQYFGPGTRLTVL.

The chain recombines TRBV6-4 with TRBJ2-1, with D possibly being TRBD2 (6 bases). Germline V gene sequence: CDR1 MRHNA, CDR2 SNTAGT. The V gene lost 5 bases and the J gene lost 6 bases, with 17 bases spanning the gap. This CDR3 comprises 15 residues. CDR3 sequence reads: CASSTTRAPINEQFF. In nucleotides, the CDR3 is TGTGCCAGCAGTACGACTAGAGCACCAATCAATGAGCAGTTCTTC.

CDR3 residues: CASSQVQGFTYEQYF. CDR3 coding DNA: TGCGCCAGCAGCCAAGTACAGGGGTTTACCTACGAGCAGTACTTC. The V gene is TRBV4-1, the J gene TRBJ2-7; 7 bases fit TRBD1. Trimming at V came to 1 base and at J to 2 bases, leaving 5 bases not matched to a gene. Germline CDR1 reads MGHRA; CDR2 reads YSYEKL. This CDR3 contains 15 residues.

This clone was observed once. The gene calls are TRBV21-1 and TRBJ2-3; the D call of TRBD2 is as the table states it, not checked on the DNA. TRBV21-1 constitutes a pseudogene. This CDR3 comprises 15 residues. CDR3 loop: CANEVRVPSTDTQYF. CDR3 sequence (DNA): TGTGCCAACGAGGTGCGGGTTCCCAGCACAGATACGCAGTATTTT.

Notes on this clone: The sample carries other DNA sequences with the same CDR3. This chain joins TRBV2 and TRBJ2-2; D not certain. Germline CDR1 SNHLY, CDR2 FYNNEI. Trimming stripped 5 bases from V and 2 bases from J, with 3 bases between. This CDR3 contains 12 residues. CDR3 nucleotide sequence: TGTGCCAGCAGTCTTAACACCGGGGAGCTGTTTTTT. The encoded protein is CASSLNTGELFF.

The chain employs TRBV4-1 and TRBJ1-2; the D gene is possibly TRBD1 (5 bases). Germline CDR1 reads MGHRA; CDR2 reads YSYEKL. The CDR3 runs to 15 residues. V was pared by 0 bases and J by 4 bases, with 12 bases between. CDR3 in DNA: TGCGCCAGCAGCCAAGAAATGCGGGACGGCTATGGCTACACCTTC. As protein: CASSQEMRDGYGYTF.

The CDR3: CASSRRGGTGELFF. The CDR3 region has the DNA TGTGCCAGCAGCCGCAGGGGGGGAACCGGGGAGCTGTTTTTT. The chain combines TRBV14 with TRBJ2-2; D may correspond to TRBD1 or TRBD2 (7 bases each). From germline, CDR1 is SGHDN and CDR2 FVKESK. V was cut by 4 bases and J by 5 bases, with 11 bases left in between. The length of the CDR3 is 14 residues.

The V and J genes are TRBV19 and TRBJ2-3; 7 nucleotides agree with TRBD2. Per germline, CDR1 LNHDA and CDR2 SQIVND (reference sequence). The trim removed 8 bases at V and 0 bases at J, leaving 2 bases unmatched. This CDR3 region has 13 residues. CDR3 protein: CASGRGSTDTQYF. The CDR3 DNA follows: TGTGCCAGTGGGCGGGGGAGCACAGATACGCAGTATTTT.

The chain employs TRBV11-1 and TRBJ2-1; 7 nucleotides line up with TRBD2. V lost 3 bases, J lost 6 bases, and 5 bases stayed unmatched. This CDR3 has 14 amino acids. The germline V gene encodes CDR1 SGHAT and CDR2 FQDESV (reference sequence). The chain's CDR3 is CASSFSTGGNEQFF. CDR3 bases: TGTGCCAGCAGCTTTTCTACGGGGGGCAATGAGCAGTTCTTC.

V is TRBV27 and J is TRBJ1-2; tentatively, D is TRBD1 (6 bases). The CDR3 length is 14 residues. Trimming removed 3 bases from V and 0 bases from J, with 8 bases in between. Germline V CDR1 and CDR2: MNHEY, SMNVEV (reference sequence). The CDR3 reads CASSFGQTNYGYTF. DNA of the CDR3: TGTGCCAGCAGTTTTGGACAGACTAACTATGGCTACACCTTC.

This chain joins TRBV15 and TRBJ2-1; TRBD1 agrees at 7 bases. Germline CDR1 and CDR2: LNHNV and YYDKDF (reference sequence). The CDR3 sequence is 18 residues long. V gave up 0 bases and J gave up 5 bases; unmatched junction bases: 13. CDR3 sequence (DNA): TGTGCCACCAGCAGAGATGGCCGGGGCAGGGGGTTAGACAATGAGCAGTTCTTC. It codes for CATSRDGRGRGLDNEQFF.

This clone was seen a single time. This same CDR3 is encoded by further DNA sequences in the sample. The chain links TRBV7-3 to TRBJ2-1, with a weak D call TRBD2 (5 bases). In germline, CDR1 is SGHTA, CDR2 FQGTGA. The CDR3 contains 15 residues. V shed 2 bases and J shed 0 bases, with 8 bases lying between them. CDR3 coding DNA: TGTGCCAGCAGCTTAGGGCGGGCCTCCTACAATGAGCAGTTCTTC. It codes for CASSLGRASYNEQFF.

The J gene is TRBJ2-2, the V gene TRBV5-1; tentatively, D is TRBD2 (6 bases). V was pared by 5 bases and J by 6 bases, with 17 bases between. CDR3 size: 15 residues. CDR1 SGHRS and CDR2 YFSETQ come from the germline V gene. This CDR3 is CASSQAGPGAGELFF. DNA of the CDR3: TGCGCCAGCAGTCAAGCGGGCCCCGGGGCCGGGGAGCTGTTTTTT.

The chain is built from TRBV29-1 and TRBJ2-5; D possibly corresponds to TRBD2 (5 bases). The germline CDR1 and CDR2 sequences are SQVTM and ANQGSEA. The V gene lost 4 bases and the J gene lost 4 bases, with 10 bases spanning the gap. CDR3 length: 12 residues. The CDR3 nucleotides read TGCAGCGTTGGAGATAGCGCAGAGACCCAGTACTTC. Protein product: CSVGDSAETQYF. Filled out from reference TRBV29-1 and TRBJ2-5, the complete variable domain reads SAVISQKPSRDICQRGTSLTIQCQVDSQVTMMFWYRQQPGQSLTLIATANQGSEATYESGFVIDKFPISRPNLTFSTLTVSNMSPEDSSIYLCSVGDSAETQYFGPGTRLLVL.

This clone came up once. The rearrangement joins TRBV6-5 to TRBJ1-1, with no clear D. The V gene lost 3 bases and the J gene lost 0 bases, with 14 bases spanning the gap. This CDR3 has 16 residues. The germline V gene encodes CDR1 MNHEY and CDR2 SVGAGI. CDR3 amino acids: CASSYFNSPMNTEAFF. CDR3 DNA: TGTGCCAGCAGTTATTTTAACTCACCAATGAACACTGAAGCTTTCTTT.

This sequence joins TRBV9 and TRBJ2-7; tentatively, D is TRBD1 or TRBD2 (6 bases each). V lost 2 bases to trimming and J lost 0 bases, with 12 bases between them. The CDR3 covers 15 residues. Germline CDR1 SGDLS, CDR2 YYNGEE. The CDR3 loop reads CASSVGGLPSYEQYF. CDR3 DNA sequence: TGTGCCAGCAGCGTCGGGGGCCTACCCTCCTACGAGCAGTACTTC.

The chain links TRBV29-1 to TRBJ2-2, with TRBD1 matching over 10 bases. The CDR3 has 13 residues. V gave up 7 bases and J gave up 6 bases; unmatched junction bases: 5. CDR1 and CDR2 from the germline V gene are SQVTM and ANQGSEA. CDR3 protein: CSGQTGGSGELFF. The CDR3 DNA reads TGCAGCGGCCAGACAGGGGGCTCCGGGGAGCTGTTTTTT.

This rearrangement joins TRBV14 to TRBJ2-7, with 7 bases identical to TRBD2. The CDR3 runs 15 residues. J was trimmed by 2 bases and V by 4 bases; bases with no gene match: 8. Germline V gives CDR1 SGHDN, CDR2 FVKESK. The CDR3: CASSPAAGRAYEQYF. DNA of the CDR3: TGTGCCAGCAGCCCAGCGGCGGGGAGGGCCTACGAGCAGTACTTC.

V and J are TRBV27 and TRBJ2-2; D not resolved. Germline CDR1 is MNHEY and CDR2 is SMNVEV (reference sequence). With 4 bases removed from V and 7 bases from J, the gap between germline ends came to 10 bases. The CDR3 is 13 amino acids. CDR3 residues: CASSSWTGGELFF. The CDR3 DNA sequence: TGTGCCAGCAGTTCCTGGACCGGCGGGGAGCTGTTTTTT.

This chain links TRBV6-6 with TRBJ2-7; either TRBD1 or TRBD2 may fit D (5 bases each). The V gene's germline CDR1 is MNHNY and CDR2 SVGAGI (reference sequence). Trimming pared 1 base from V and 7 bases from J, leaving 14 bases between. This CDR3 region has 14 residues. CDR3 protein: CASSYFERQREQYF. CDR3 DNA sequence: TGTGCCAGCAGTTACTTCGAGAGACAGCGGGAGCAGTACTTC.

The CDR3 coding sequence is TGTGCCAGCAGAAGGACAGGGCTGGGCGAGCAGTACTTC. This gives the protein CASRRTGLGEQYF. This rearrangement joins TRBV6-1 to TRBJ2-7; 8 bases line up with TRBD1. Germline trimming cut 6 bases from V and 6 bases from J; bases unmatched to any gene: 7. Germline V CDR1 and CDR2: MNHNS, SASEGT. There are 13 residues in the CDR3.

CDR3 DNA sequence: TGTGCCACCAGCAGTGCAATGGACCGCGAGCAGTACTTC. Protein product: CATSSAMDREQYF. V usage is TRBV15 and J usage is TRBJ2-7, with no clear D. Per the germline V gene, CDR1 is LNHNV and CDR2 is YYDKDF (reference sequence). The CDR3 loop spans 13 amino acids. V lost 3 bases to trimming and J lost 6 bases, with 12 bases between them.